What follows are 8 T cell receptor beta chains derived from one specimen sequenced in a study of blood T cell repertoires in COVID-19. Libraries were prepared by immunoSEQ multiplex PCR; TCRdb keeps only in-frame clonotypes and omits some of them. Among roughly 32,000 clones listed, roughly 90% were seen once. The specimen was peripheral blood. The receptors stem from a man in his sixties with acute or convalescent COVID-19.

CDR3 protein: CSVEDPSGTGAKNIQYF. The CDR3, as DNA: TGCAGCGTTGAGGATCCGTCCGGGACAGGGGCCAAAAACATTCAGTACTTC. The chain is built from TRBV29-1 and TRBJ2-4, with TRBD1 matching over 9 bases. The CDR3 has 17 residues. V lost 3 bases and J lost 1; bases outside the gene matches: 10. Germline CDR1 reads SQVTM; CDR2 reads ANQGSEA.

V gene TRBV9 combines with J gene TRBJ1-1; TRBD1 matches at 8 bases. The CDR3 runs to 15 residues. From germline, CDR1 is SGDLS and CDR2 YYNGEE. V lost 2 bases to trimming and J lost 0 bases; unmatched junction nucleotides: 3. CDR3 sequence: CASSVDRGLNTEAFF. In nucleotides, the CDR3 is TGTGCCAGCAGCGTCGACAGGGGTCTGAACACTGAAGCTTTCTTT.

The chain recombines TRBV5-1 with TRBJ2-2, with D possibly TRBD2 on 6 matching bases. The V and J ends lost 4 bases and 7 bases respectively, with 11 bases between them. CDR3 size: 13 residues. In germline, CDR1 is SGHRS, CDR2 YFSETQ. The CDR3 here is CASSRLVDGELFF. The CDR3 DNA is TGCGCCAGCAGCCGACTAGTGGACGGGGAGCTGTTTTTT.

The chain is built from TRBV6-6 and TRBJ1-1; TRBD1 aligns across 9 bases. Trimming cost V 5 bases and J 4 bases; bases outside gene matches: 17. The CDR3 has 18 residues. CDR1 is MNHNY and CDR2 is SVGAGI in the germline V gene (reference sequence). Here the CDR3 reads CASSRAGTGTLWGTEAFF. The CDR3 DNA reads as TGTGCCAGCAGTCGCGCAGGGACAGGGACCCTTTGGGGCACTGAAGCTTTCTTT.

The chain couples TRBV19 to TRBJ2-2; 9 nucleotides line up with TRBD1. J was trimmed by 4 bases and V by 3 bases; bases with no gene match: 12. Germline lookup yields CDR1 LNHDA and CDR2 SQIVND (reference sequence). The CDR3 loop spans 18 amino acids. DNA for the CDR3: TGTGCCAGTAGTATGCGGGCAACCGGGACAGGGTTCACCGGGGAGCTGTTTTTT. Its translation: CASSMRATGTGFTGELFF. Full variable domain (outside the CDR3, taken from reference TRBV19 and TRBJ2-2): DGGITQSPKYLFRKEGQNVTLSCEQNLNHDAMYWYRQDPGQGLRLIYYSQIVNDFQKGDIAEGYSVSREKKESFPLTVTSAQKNPTAFYLCASSMRATGTGFTGELFFGEGSRLTVL.

This chain joins TRBV5-1 and TRBJ2-3; 12 nucleotides agree with TRBD1. The CDR3 consists of 17 residues. Trimming removed 4 bases from V and 3 bases from J; junction bases left unmatched: 9. Germline-derived CDR1 and CDR2 are SGHRS and YFSETQ. The CDR3 region is CASSASGTGGWTDTQYF. CDR3 DNA: TGCGCCAGCAGCGCCTCCGGGACAGGGGGCTGGACAGATACGCAGTATTTT.

V and J are TRBV18 and TRBJ2-3; 7 bases line up with TRBD1. V dropped 2 bases and J dropped 4; count of bases not matched to a gene: 9. CDR3 length: 16 amino acids. In germline, CDR1 is KGHSH, CDR2 LQKENI. The CDR3 DNA is TGTGCCAGCTCACCATATGACAGGGCTGAGGCAGATACGCAGTATTTT. Translating it yields CASSPYDRAEADTQYF.

The J gene is TRBJ2-3, the V gene TRBV6-5; D perhaps matches TRBD1 (6 bases). Germline V CDR1 and CDR2: MNHEY, SVGAGI. The CDR3 runs 14 residues. V was trimmed by 3 bases and J by 4 bases, leaving 11 bases between them. CDR3 DNA: TGTGCCAGCAGTTATTCTACAGGGTCAGATACGCAGTATTTT. Encoded protein: CASSYSTGSDTQYF.